This T cell receptor beta chain was captured by sequencing in a study of OX40 agonist ivuxolimab in advanced cancers. Whole-study results and caveats: At doses 0.1 to 3.0 mg/kg, CD4+ and CD8+ clones expanded.

Note on this clone: What it binds is not known.

The protocol was immunoSEQ multiplex PCR, while the TCRdb copy is restricted to in-frame clones and leaves out a portion. The table includes 80,000 to 100,000 clones, around nine tenths detected once. The source material was CD4+ or CD8+ T cells sorted from blood, sampled in a trial of the OX40 agonist ivuxolimab. This clonotype originated in an adult with an advanced solid tumor such as melanoma, head and neck, liver or kidney cancer.

As DNA, the CDR3 is TGTGCCAGCCGTGAGGGTTATGGCTACACCTTC. This sequence encodes CASREGYGYTF. The chain combines TRBV19 with TRBJ1-2, with D unclear. Germline assignment: CDR1 LNHDA and CDR2 SQIVND (reference sequence). The CDR3 is 11 amino acids. V lost 9 bases and J lost 5, with 10 bases in between.